This T cell receptor (beta chain) was identified in a study of regulatory T cells in long-lasting Graves disease. This clonotype has a count of ten or more. Libraries of TCR beta came from iRepertoire HTBI primers plus Arm-PCR of CDR3 regions. Via MiXCR, TCRdb re-called the multiplex PCR reads, giving one row per CDR3 protein. Of over 450,000 distinct CDR3 sequences listed, more than 10% are singletons. Indicated time point: newly diagnosed GD, antithyroid drugs for less than 3 months. The TCR library used RNA extracted from PBMCs. The CDR3 loop spans 14 amino acids. The V and J ends lost 5 bases and 6 bases respectively, with 17 bases between them. From germline, CDR1 is MDHEN and CDR2 SYDVKM. The data were also submitted as part of a second study, on T cells in Graves' hyperthyroidism and ophthalmopathy.

The sequences come from peripheral blood mononuclear cells (PBMCs), collected at new diagnosis, from a patient treated with antithyroid drugs. The receptor was derived from a woman between 25 and 40 years old with Graves disease. The chain couples TRBV28 to TRBJ2-7; D ambiguous. In DNA form, the CDR3 reads TGTGCCAGCAGTCCCTCTAGGCAGGATTCCGAGCAGTACTTC. This encodes CASSPSRQDSEQYF.